The rows below give T cell receptor beta chains drawn from one sample of a study of T cell repertoires and HLA-DP antigens. Their recognized antigens are unknown. Only in-frame clones appear in the TCRdb table, and some are missing; sequencing was by immunoSEQ multiplex PCR. Among about 120,000 clones, about 91% were seen once, and the ten largest hold less than 0.35%. Specimen: CD4+ T cells from PBMCs. The receptors were sampled from a woman between 18 and 29 years old in good health and CMV-seronegative. Each CDR3 is given with its conserved first and last residue. A D gene is named only where the DNA matches it firmly. Clone size, where shown, is once, few, many, or a class for clones that have expanded.

TRBD1	13	-	TRBV5-8	TRBJ2-7	TGTGCCAGCAGCTTGGTGACAGGGAACGAGCAGTACTTC	CASSLVTGNEQYF
-	15	-	TRBV28	TRBJ1-2	TGTGCCAGCAGTTTATTTATGGGACGCCACCATGGCTACACCTTC	CASSLFMGRHHGYTF
TRBD1	16	-	TRBV5-1	TRBJ1-3	TGCGCCAGCAGCTTGGTTGCCAGGGGGTCTGGAAACACCATATATTTT	CASSLVARGSGNTIYF
-	14	-	TRBV7-2	TRBJ1-2	TGTGCCAGCAGCTTAGCCCAGGGGAACTATGGCTACACCTTC	CASSLAQGNYGYTF
TRBD1	13	-	TRBV6-5	TRBJ2-2	TGTGCCGGAGGGGACAGGGGGGCCGGGGAGCTGTTTTTT	CAGGDRGAGELFF
-	15	-	TRBV19	TRBJ2-2	TGTGCCAGCCTCCGTGGTGGACGGAACACCGGGGAGCTGTTTTTT	CASLRGGRNTGELFF
-	14	many	TRBV9	TRBJ1-1	TGTGCCAGCAGCGTAAAGTCCTCCAACACTGAAGCTTTCTTT	CASSVKSSNTEAFF
-	15	-	TRBV5-1	TRBJ2-2	TGCGCCAGCAGCTCTCCGACCCGGGGAACCGGGGAGCTGTTTTTT	CASSSPTRGTGELFF
TRBD1	16	-	TRBV28	TRBJ2-1	TGTGCCAGCAGACGCATGACAGGGAAGGGTAACAATGAGCAGTTCTTC	CASRRMTGKGNNEQFF
-	16	-	TRBV2	TRBJ2-6	TGTGCCGGGCTTGGGGTGAAAAACTCTGGGGCCAACGTCCTGACTTTC	CAGLGVKNSGANVLTF
TRBD1	18	-	TRBV7-9	TRBJ2-6	TGTGCCAGCAGACCGACAGGGCGCAGAAACTCTGGGGCCAACGTCCTGACTTTC	CASRPTGRRNSGANVLTF
-	14	-	TRBV6-5	TRBJ1-6	TGTGCCAGCGGGATCGCCGGGACCAATTCACCCCTCCACTTT	CASGIAGTNSPLHF
TRBD1	14	-	TRBV28	TRBJ2-7	TGTGCCAGCAGTCCGGACAGGGCAATCTACGAGCAGTACTTC	CASSPDRAIYEQYF
-	15	-	TRBV18	TRBJ1-2	TGTGCCAGCTCACCAGGGGGAACGCTGAGGACGGGCTACACCTTC	CASSPGGTLRTGYTF
TRBD1	14	-	TRBV5-6	TRBJ2-5	TGTGCCAGCAGCTTTCGGGACAGGGTTGAGACCCAGTACTTC	CASSFRDRVETQYF
-	15	-	TRBV18	TRBJ2-1	TGTGCCAGCTCTCTTCAGGGAAGCTCCTACAATGAGCAGTTCTTC	CASSLQGSSYNEQFF
TRBD1	14	-	TRBV10-3	TRBJ2-3	TGTGCCATCGGACAGGGGATCTTGGCAGATACGCAGTATTTT	CAIGQGILADTQYF
-	14	-	TRBV7-9	TRBJ2-3	TGTGCCAGCCTCTGGCAGGACTTCACAGATACGCAGTATTTT	CASLWQDFTDTQYF
-	15	once	TRBV6-5	TRBJ1-6	TGTGCCAGCAGTTACACCGGGACCGGCACTTCACCCCTCCACTTT	CASSYTGTGTSPLHF
-	15	once	TRBV2	TRBJ2-1	TGTGCCAGCAGTGAGGATGTCTGGGCTAGCAGTGAGCAGTTCTTC	CASSEDVWASSEQFF
-	17	-	TRBV6-1	TRBJ1-2	TGTGCCAGCAGTGAAGGGGGGGGTAGGTTTTGGAACTATGGCTACACCTTC	CASSEGGGRFWNYGYTF
TRBD1	15	-	TRBV5-1	TRBJ1-1	TGCGCCAGCAGCTCGACAGGGGTGGGGAACACTGAAGCTTTCTTT	CASSSTGVGNTEAFF
-	18	once	TRBV7-5	TRBJ1-1	TGTGCCAGAAGCTTAGTGAATGGCGGACCTGACTCTTTGACTGAAGCTTTCTTT	CARSLVNGGPDSLTEAFF
-	16	-	TRBV5-1	TRBJ2-4	TGCGCCAGCAGCTTGGTGGGGGCCGGTCCCAAAAACATTCAGTACTTC	CASSLVGAGPKNIQYF
TRBD1	15	-	TRBV27	TRBJ1-5	TGTGCCAGCGGACCCGGGACAGGGGGTAATCAGCCCCAGCATTTT	CASGPGTGGNQPQHF
-	14	-	TRBV7-8	TRBJ2-3	TGTGCCAGCAGCCCAAAGGTCCTGACAGATACGCAGTATTTT	CASSPKVLTDTQYF
TRBD2	14	-	TRBV10-3	TRBJ2-1	TGTGCCATCACCCGACTAGCGGGTGGAGGTGAGCAGTTCTTC	CAITRLAGGGEQFF
TRBD2	14	-	TRBV7-2	TRBJ2-3	TGTGCCAGCAGTGTAGCGGGGTTCACAGATACGCAGTATTTT	CASSVAGFTDTQYF
-	17	-	TRBV18	TRBJ2-7	TGTGCCAGCTCACCAGCGGGTCAAAGAGGGTCAACCTACGAGCAGTACTTC	CASSPAGQRGSTYEQYF
-	15	-	TRBV19	TRBJ2-6	TGTGCCAGTAGTTGGGGCCCAAATGGGGCCAACGTCCTGACTTTC	CASSWGPNGANVLTF
TRBD1	13	-	TRBV6-5	TRBJ1-2	TGTGCCAGCAGACTCCAGGGGGCCTATGGCTACACCTTC	CASRLQGAYGYTF
-	16	-	TRBV6-6	TRBJ1-2	TGTGCCAGCAGTTACGGCACAGCAGAGGAGTATAATGGCTACACCTTC	CASSYGTAEEYNGYTF
-	14	-	TRBV19	TRBJ2-5	TGTGCCAGTAGTCCCTCTGGGGGTTCTGAGACCCAGTACTTC	CASSPSGGSETQYF
TRBD1	17	-	TRBV5-6	TRBJ1-3	TGTGCCAGCAGCCCCAGGGGAGGGGGCTTCTCTGGAAACACCATATATTTT	CASSPRGGGFSGNTIYF
-	13	-	TRBV10-1	TRBJ1-2	TGCGCCAGCAGTGGAGGCGGGCTCGGTGGCTACACCTTC	CASSGGGLGGYTF
TRBD1	16	-	TRBV28	TRBJ1-6	TGTGCCAGCAGTTTCGGGACAGCATCCCTCAATTCACCCCTCCACTTT	CASSFGTASLNSPLHF
TRBD1	15	-	TRBV6-6	TRBJ2-7	TGTGCCAGCAGCCCGAGACAGGGGGCTGCCTACGAGCAGTACTTC	CASSPRQGAAYEQYF
TRBD1	17	-	TRBV11-3	TRBJ1-5	TGTGCCAGCAGCGGGCGGACAGGGCAAAATAGCAATCAGCCCCAGCATTTT	CASSGRTGQNSNQPQHF
-	12	once	TRBV29-1	TRBJ1-1	TGCAGCGGTTGGGCCCGGAACACTGAAGCTTTCTTT	CSGWARNTEAFF
TRBD1	13	-	TRBV6-6	TRBJ1-4	TGTGCCAGCAGTTACTTGGGACAGAGAAGACTGTTTTTT	CASSYLGQRRLFF
-	13	-	TRBV7-2	TRBJ1-3	TGTGCCAGCAGCCCCGATTTGAGAAACACCATATATTTT	CASSPDLRNTIYF
TRBD1	14	once	TRBV5-4	TRBJ1-5	TGTGCCAGCAGCAGAGACAGGGACGGACAGCCCCAGCATTTT	CASSRDRDGQPQHF
TRBD1	15	-	TRBV7-6	TRBJ2-5	TGTGCCAGCAGCTGGAGACAGGGACAAACGGAGACCCAGTACTTC	CASSWRQGQTETQYF
TRBD2	14	once	TRBV10-2	TRBJ2-3	TGCGCCAGCAGAGCTAGCGGGGGTACAGATACGCAGTATTTT	CASRASGGTDTQYF
-	13	-	TRBV6-1	TRBJ2-7	TGTGCCACCACGACCGGGTCAGGCTACGAGCAGTACTTC	CATTTGSGYEQYF
TRBD1	15	-	TRBV9	TRBJ2-7	TGTGCCAGCAGCGTAGTAGGGACAGGGGCCTACGAGCAGTACTTC	CASSVVGTGAYEQYF
TRBD1	17	-	TRBV19	TRBJ2-3	TGTGCCAGTAGTCTACCAGAGGGACAGGGAAGCACAGATACGCAGTATTTT	CASSLPEGQGSTDTQYF
-	21	once	TRBV4-1	TRBJ2-2	TGCGCCAGCAGCCAAGAGTCCCTAAAGGGTAGGCTCCCTCCGAACACCGGGGAGCTGTTTTTT	CASSQESLKGRLPPNTGELFF
TRBD2	17	-	TRBV28	TRBJ2-5	TGTGCCAGCAGTCCAGGACTAGCGGGGGGCATCCAAGAGACCCAGTACTTC	CASSPGLAGGIQETQYF
-	14	-	TRBV7-3	TRBJ2-1	TGTGCCAGCAGCTTACTTGGGTCCTACAATGAGCAGTTCTTC	CASSLLGSYNEQFF
TRBD2	14	-	TRBV18	TRBJ2-7	TGTGCCAGCTCAGTGGCGGGAGCGCTCTACGAGCAGTACTTC	CASSVAGALYEQYF
-	15	-	TRBV5-1	TRBJ1-5	TGCGCCAGCAGCTTGTCAGGGGTGGCCAATCAGCCCCAGCATTTT	CASSLSGVANQPQHF
TRBD1	13	-	TRBV5-1	TRBJ2-5	TGCGCCAGCAGGTGGACAGGCCAAGAGACCCAGTACTTC	CASRWTGQETQYF
-	14	-	TRBV19	TRBJ1-1	TGTGCCAGTAGTATGACAGGAAGGAGGACTGAAGCTTTCTTT	CASSMTGRRTEAFF
TRBD1	15	-	TRBV28	TRBJ1-2	TGTGCCAGCAGCCCGGACAGGAGAGCTAACTATGGCTACACCTTC	CASSPDRRANYGYTF
-	15	-	TRBV2	TRBJ1-5	TGTGCCAGCAGTCCCGACGGGGGGGCCTATCAGCCCCAGCATTTT	CASSPDGGAYQPQHF
TRBD2	16	-	TRBV11-3	TRBJ2-3	TGTGCCAGCAGCTTAGTTGGGGGAGGGCCCCCAGATACGCAGTATTTT	CASSLVGGGPPDTQYF
TRBD1	13	-	TRBV6-6	TRBJ1-2	TGTGCCAGCAGCGGACAGGCCAACTATGGCTACACCTTC	CASSGQANYGYTF